This T cell receptor (beta chain) was found in a study of graft-versus-host responses after intestinal transplantation. Whole-study context: Induction with anti-thymocyte globulin, then tacrolimus and steroids for roughly 3 years, was given to all recipients.

TCRdb's copy holds only in-frame clones and misses some; the assay was immunoSEQ multiplex PCR. The top ten hold about 0.93% of the sample, which has about 100,000 clones, over 75% seen once. To note about this clone: Its antigen remains unknown.

This CDR3 has 14 amino acids. V was pared by 4 bases and J by 4 bases, with 13 bases between. Germline loops: CDR1 SEHNR, CDR2 FQNEAQ (reference sequence). Study results and caveats: Among circulating GvH clones, peak levels were associated with early post-transplant declines in HvG clones. Allografts of patients with graft-donor T cell macrochimerism showed high graft-versus-host to host-versus-graft clone ratios. Among recipient marrow samples, GvH clones were found; some appeared first in ileum or blood.

The sequence derives from a human donor who was the organ donor for an intestinal transplant. V and J are TRBV7-9 and TRBJ1-2, with unresolved D. The sequencing here drew on unstimulated CD4+ T cells sorted from spleen or lymph node cells, taken before transplant. DNA for the CDR3: TGTGCCAGCAGCTCTCCCCCCGGCTCCTATGGCTACACCTTC. As protein: CASSSPPGSYGYTF.